The rows below give T cell receptor beta chains drawn from one sample of a study of cytomegalovirus exposure and HLA in healthy donors. Only in-frame clones appear in the TCRdb table, and some are missing; sequencing was by immunoSEQ multiplex PCR. The sample lists about 88,000 clones, just under 90% occurring once. The sequencing input was PBMCs. The origin of the receptors is a young man in good health and CMV-seronegative. Both conserved end residues are part of each CDR3. Fields, in order: J gene, V gene, clone size, D gene, CDR3 protein, CDR3 DNA. D genes are given only for firm matches. The size of a clone is reported for some rows only, either as once, few or many, or as a class for expanded clones.

>TRBJ2-5|TRBV5-1|-|TRBD2
CASSLGLAGVGETQYF
TGCGCCAGCAGCTTGGGACTAGCGGGAGTGGGAGAGACCCAGTACTTC
>TRBJ2-2|TRBV7-8|-|TRBD2
CASSLAGGLAGGYQNTGELFF
TGTGCCAGCAGCTTAGCAGGGGGACTAGCGGGAGGGTATCAGAACACCGGGGAGCTGTTTTTT
>TRBJ2-7|TRBV28|-|-
CASSFPVVQGYEQYF
TGTGCCAGCAGTTTCCCCGTCGTGCAGGGCTACGAGCAGTACTTC
>TRBJ2-3|TRBV10-3|-|-
CTISESVGTDTQYF
TGTACCATCAGTGAGTCGGTAGGCACAGATACGCAGTATTTT
>TRBJ2-7|TRBV5-1|-|TRBD2
CASSYGLLAGDHYEQYF
TGCGCCAGCAGTTACGGGCTCCTAGCGGGGGATCACTACGAGCAGTACTTC
>TRBJ2-1|TRBV6-4|-|TRBD2
CASSDSPGGPNEQFF
TGTGCCAGCAGTGACTCGCCGGGAGGGCCGAATGAGCAGTTCTTC
>TRBJ2-7|TRBV5-1|-|TRBD2
CASSLSGTTYEQYF
TGCGCCAGCAGCTTGTCCGGGACTACCTACGAGCAGTACTTC
>TRBJ1-1|TRBV6-6|-|TRBD1
CASSYTRTGKDAFF
TGTGCCAGCAGTTACACCCGGACAGGGAAGGATGCTTTCTTT
>TRBJ2-4|TRBV30|-|-
CAWSVQGTLAKNIQYF
TGTGCCTGGAGTGTTCAGGGGACCCTAGCCAAAAACATTCAGTACTTC
>TRBJ1-6|TRBV28|-|-
CASSQRDRTIRSSYNSPLHF
TGTGCCAGCAGCCAGCGAGACAGGACCATTCGGAGCTCCTATAATTCACCCCTCCACTTT
>TRBJ2-1|TRBV19|once|TRBD2
CASSGRAYNEQFF
TGTGCCAGTAGCGGGAGGGCCTACAATGAGCAGTTCTTC
>TRBJ2-1|TRBV10-2|-|-
CASSNLRYNEQFF
TGCGCCAGCAGTAATCTACGGTACAATGAGCAGTTCTTC
>TRBJ1-5|TRBV6-1|-|-
CASSPGQNSNQPQHF
TGTGCCAGCAGTCCTGGACAAAATAGCAATCAGCCCCAGCATTTT
>TRBJ1-1|TRBV14|-|-
CASSATAFSEAFF
TGTGCCAGCAGCGCGACAGCTTTCTCTGAAGCTTTCTTT
>TRBJ1-2|TRBV28|-|-
CASSTLPGYTF
TGTGCCAGCAGTACATTACCCGGCTACACCTTC
>TRBJ2-7|TRBV4-1|-|-
CASSLSSSYEQYF
TGCGCCAGCAGCCTATCCAGCTCCTACGAGCAGTACTTC
>TRBJ2-1|TRBV19|-|-
CASRATGRDFHNEQFF
TGTGCCAGTAGAGCAACGGGGCGGGATTTCCACAATGAGCAGTTCTTC
>TRBJ2-2|TRBV29-1|-|-
CSVLGHSNTGELFF
TGCAGCGTCCTGGGACACTCGAACACCGGGGAGCTGTTTTTT
>TRBJ1-3|TRBV10-2|-|-
CASSDLRSVSGNTIYF
TGCGCCAGCAGTGACCTCCGGAGCGTCTCTGGAAACACCATATATTTT
>TRBJ1-6|TRBV9|-|TRBD1
CASSPPGQYNSPLHF
TGTGCCAGCAGCCCGCCGGGACAGTATAATTCACCCCTCCACTTT
>TRBJ1-3|TRBV5-8|-|TRBD1
CASSRDRGGNTIYF
TGTGCCAGCAGCCGTGACAGGGGGGGGAACACCATATATTTT
>TRBJ2-5|TRBV5-8|-|TRBD2
CASSLGLASKTQYF
TGTGCCAGCAGCTTAGGACTAGCGTCGAAGACCCAGTACTTC
>TRBJ1-1|TRBV28|-|TRBD1
CASTRQGTRGTVGAFF
TGTGCCAGCACCCGACAGGGAACGAGAGGGACCGTCGGGGCTTTCTTT
>TRBJ2-2|TRBV6-4|once|-
CASSDSRASTGELFF
TGTGCCAGCAGTGACTCGAGAGCGAGCACCGGGGAGCTGTTTTTT
>TRBJ1-4|TRBV7-9|-|TRBD1
CASSLTGEVLFF
TGTGCCAGCAGTCTCACAGGGGAGGTACTGTTTTTT
>TRBJ2-4|TRBV6-1|-|TRBD2
CASRVPGGDQTQYF
TGTGCCAGCAGGGTCCCGGGAGGGGACCAGACTCAGTACTTC
>TRBJ1-3|TRBV28|once|-
CASGLPSSGNTIYF
TGTGCCAGCGGTCTCCCGAGCTCTGGAAACACCATATATTTT
>TRBJ2-3|TRBV6-4|once|-
CASSLRETDTQYF
TGTGCCAGCAGTTTACGGGAGACAGATACGCAGTATTTT
>TRBJ2-1|TRBV4-1|-|-
CASSQESSGTRYNEQFF
TGCGCCAGCAGCCAAGAATCGTCGGGTACCAGATACAATGAGCAGTTCTTC
>TRBJ1-1|TRBV4-2|once|-
CASSPTRNRGEAFF
TGTGCCAGCAGCCCCACCCGGAACAGAGGGGAAGCTTTCTTT
>TRBJ2-2|TRBV19|once|-
CASSINAVTGELFF
TGTGCCAGTAGTATTAACGCAGTCACCGGGGAGCTGTTTTTT
>TRBJ1-1|TRBV25-1|-|-
CASSEGGSMNTEAFF
TGTGCCAGCAGTGAGGGGGGTTCGATGAACACTGAAGCTTTCTTT
>TRBJ2-2|TRBV7-2|-|TRBD1
CASSLSGQVDGELFF
TGTGCCAGCAGCTTATCGGGACAGGTAGACGGGGAGCTGTTTTTT
>TRBJ1-2|TRBV28|-|-
CASSFSVYGYTF
TGTGCCAGCAGTTTTAGTGTCTATGGCTACACCTTC
>TRBJ2-1|TRBV6-5|-|-
CASSSQGLAGYNEQFF
TGTGCCAGCAGTTCCCAGGGGCTAGCAGGATACAATGAGCAGTTCTTC
>TRBJ1-1|TRBV4-1|-|-
CASSQAWTVYMNTEAFF
TGCGCCAGCAGCCAAGCTTGGACAGTTTACATGAACACTGAAGCTTTCTTT
>TRBJ1-1|TRBV28|-|-
CASSLWQGSRFLDTEAFF
TGTGCCAGCAGTTTATGGCAGGGGAGTAGATTTCTTGACACTGAAGCTTTCTTT
>TRBJ2-7|TRBV7-2|-|TRBD2
CASSLDGGAYEQYF
TGTGCCAGCAGCTTAGACGGGGGGGCCTACGAGCAGTACTTC
>TRBJ2-2|TRBV27|-|TRBD2
CASSPWGGSGGELFF
TGTGCCAGCAGCCCTTGGGGGGGGAGTGGCGGGGAGCTGTTTTTT
>TRBJ2-4|TRBV5-5|-|TRBD1
CASSLAFDRGRNIQYF
TGTGCCAGCAGCTTGGCCTTTGACAGGGGGCGAAACATTCAGTACTTC
>TRBJ2-7|TRBV27|-|-
CASSVFPPTGFYEQYF
TGTGCCAGCAGTGTCTTTCCCCCTACAGGGTTCTACGAGCAGTACTTC
>TRBJ1-1|TRBV6-5|-|TRBD1
CASRDRNTEAFF
TGTGCCAGCCGGGACAGGAACACTGAAGCTTTCTTT
>TRBJ2-5|TRBV11-2|-|TRBD2
CASSLGGTSGRGETQYF
TGTGCCAGCAGCTTAGGAGGGACTAGCGGGAGGGGGGAGACCCAGTACTTC
>TRBJ2-1|TRBV5-1|-|TRBD2
CASSLVSGSSYNEQFF
TGCGCCAGCAGCTTGGTCAGCGGGAGCTCCTACAATGAGCAGTTCTTC
>TRBJ2-3|TRBV27|-|TRBD2
CASRDGTSASNTQYF
TGTGCCAGCAGGGACGGGACTAGCGCAAGTAATACGCAGTATTTT
>TRBJ2-1|TRBV9|-|TRBD2
CASSPTGTSGYNEQFF
TGTGCCAGCAGCCCCACCGGGACTAGCGGTTACAATGAGCAGTTCTTC
>TRBJ2-7|TRBV6-1|-|TRBD1
CASRAGTVSYEQYF
TGTGCCAGCAGAGCCGGGACAGTCTCCTACGAGCAGTACTTC
>TRBJ2-2|TRBV7-3|-|TRBD2
CASSLFAGGPGTGELFF
TGTGCCAGCAGCTTATTCGCGGGAGGGCCTGGCACCGGGGAGCTGTTTTTT
>TRBJ2-4|TRBV5-4|once|-
CASSPRAKNIQYF
TGTGCCAGCAGCCCGCGGGCCAAAAACATTCAGTACTTC
>TRBJ1-5|TRBV28|-|-
CASRESNQPQHF
TGTGCCAGCAGAGAGAGCAATCAGCCCCAGCATTTT
>TRBJ2-1|TRBV28|-|-
CATRRDLSGDNEQFF
TGTGCCACCAGACGGGACTTAAGTGGGGACAATGAGCAGTTCTTC
>TRBJ2-7|TRBV7-6|-|TRBD2
CASSLGASGAYEQYF
TGTGCCAGCAGCTTAGGGGCTAGCGGGGCCTACGAGCAGTACTTC
>TRBJ2-7|TRBV18|-|TRBD2
CASSYIIMGLAGGEQYF
TGTGCCAGCTCCTATATTATCATGGGGCTAGCGGGAGGCGAGCAGTACTTC
>TRBJ1-2|TRBV28|-|-
CASSSPPPDYGYTF
TGTGCCAGCAGTTCGCCACCTCCGGACTATGGCTACACCTTC